This passage covers 20 T cell receptor beta chains from one sample sequenced in a study of cytotoxic CD8 clonotypes in ibrutinib-treated CLL. Profiled with immunoSEQ multiplex PCR; TCRdb holds only in-frame clones, not every one. The sample has about 140,000 clones, around three quarters seen once; the top ten hold approximately 30%. The sequences come from PBMCs, collected after 12 months of ibrutinib treatment. The receptors stem from a human donor with chronic lymphocytic leukemia.

This clone appeared a single time. The CDR3: CASSDMQGFNEQYF. Written as DNA, the CDR3 is TGTGCCAGCAGTGATATGCAGGGTTTTAACGAGCAGTACTTC. The chain uses TRBV6-5 and TRBJ2-7, with D possibly TRBD1 on 5 matching bases. This CDR3 is 14 amino acids long. V was clipped by 5 bases and J by 5 bases, with 16 bases between them. Germline V gene lookup returns CDR1 MNHEY and CDR2 SVGAGI.

This clone was detected only a few times. CDR3 sequence (DNA): TGTGCCAGCAGTGAAGTAGAGGTAAATCAGCCCCAGCATTTT. Translating it yields CASSEVEVNQPQHF. The V and J genes are TRBV2 and TRBJ1-5; D uncertain. CDR3 length: 14 residues. V lost 1 base and J lost 4, with 8 bases in between. Germline V CDR1 and CDR2: SNHLY, FYNNEI.

V is TRBV9 and J is TRBJ2-1, with D unclear. The CDR3 is made up of 15 amino acids. Per the germline V gene, CDR1 is SGDLS and CDR2 is YYNGEE. The V end was cut by 0 bases, the J end by 6 bases, with 13 bases between. CDR3 sequence (DNA): TGTGCCAGCAGCGTAGGCCAGAGGACCCTCAATGAGCAGTTCTTC. Protein: CASSVGQRTLNEQFF. Supplemented by reference TRBV9 and TRBJ2-1, the full variable domain reads DSGVTQTPKHLITATGQRVTLRCSPRSGDLSVYWYQQSLDQGLQFLIQYYNGEERAKGNILERFSAQQFPDLHSELNLSSLELGDSALYFCASSVGQRTLNEQFFGPGTRLTVL.

The genes are TRBV27 and TRBJ1-2; possibly TRBD1 for D (5 bases). CDR1 MNHEY and CDR2 SMNVEV come from the germline V gene (reference sequence). Trimming stripped 7 bases from V and 4 bases from J, with 13 bases between. The CDR3 loop spans 13 amino acids. The CDR3 region is CASTGEGAYGYTF. CDR3 DNA sequence: TGTGCCAGCACGGGGGAAGGGGCCTATGGCTACACCTTC.

The chain has TRBV5-4 and TRBJ2-7, with TRBD2 identical over 7 bases. This CDR3 spans 15 amino acids. Germline trimming cut 0 bases from V and 0 bases from J; bases unmatched to any gene: 3. Germline V CDR1 and CDR2: SGHNT, YYREEE (reference sequence). The CDR3 DNA follows: TGTGCCAGCAGCTTGGGGGGCGGGGGCTCCTACGAGCAGTACTTC. This encodes CASSLGGGGSYEQYF. Complete variable domain (other parts from reference TRBV5-4 and TRBJ2-7): ETGVTQSPTHLIKTRGQQVTLRCSSQSGHNTVSWYQQALGQGPQFIFQYYREEENGRGNFPPRFSGLQFPNYSSELNVNALELDDSALYLCASSLGGGGSYEQYFGPGTRLTVT.

The rearrangement links TRBV6-5 to TRBJ2-2; no firm D call. Looked up from germline, CDR1 is MNHEY and CDR2 is SVGAGI. Trimming took off 2 bases at V and 1 base at J, with 8 bases between the two ends. CDR3 length equals 15 residues. The CDR3 DNA is TGTGCCAGCAGTTACATTTCAGGGAACACCGGGGAGCTGTTTTTT. Its translation: CASSYISGNTGELFF.

The rearrangement joins TRBV4-1 to TRBJ2-3; 8 nucleotides match TRBD1. This CDR3 is 18 amino acids long. CDR1 MGHRA and CDR2 YSYEKL come from the germline V gene. V shed 3 bases and J 3 bases; nucleotides not matched to a gene: 14. The CDR3 DNA follows: TGCGCCAGCAGCCAGGCCAGGGGGCAAAACCCCATGACAGATACGCAGTATTTT. Amino acid sequence: CASSQARGQNPMTDTQYF.

The chain is built from TRBV7-2 and TRBJ2-7; D possibly corresponds to TRBD2 (6 bases). The CDR3 runs 16 residues. V shed 1 base and J shed 3 bases, with 16 bases lying between them. Per germline, CDR1 SGHTA and CDR2 FQGNSA. The CDR3 loop reads CASSLEPGDRSYEQYF. The CDR3 coding sequence is TGTGCCAGCAGCTTAGAACCGGGGGACCGAAGCTACGAGCAGTACTTC.

The V and J genes are TRBV5-1 and TRBJ2-5; D is tentatively TRBD1 or TRBD2 (5 bases each). V was clipped by 2 bases and J by 7 bases, with 15 bases between them. Germline V gene lookup returns CDR1 SGHRS and CDR2 YFSETQ. The CDR3 has 14 amino acids. The CDR3: CASSFDPIGGTQYF. The DNA for the CDR3 is TGCGCCAGCAGCTTTGACCCCATTGGGGGGACCCAGTACTTC.

The V call is TRBV2, the J call TRBJ2-7; TRBD1 might be the D (5 bases). The CDR3 is 13 amino acids. Germline V gene sequence: CDR1 SNHLY, CDR2 FYNNEI. The V end lost 6 bases, the J end lost 8 bases, and 17 bases lay between the germline ends. The CDR3 DNA sequence: TGTGCCAGCAGGAAAGGACACTTTCTAAAGCAGTACTTC. As protein: CASRKGHFLKQYF.

The chain links TRBV2 to TRBJ1-1, with no clear D. V was pared by 5 bases and J by 1 base, with 8 bases between. The CDR3 spans 13 residues. CDR1 is SNHLY and CDR2 is FYNNEI in the germline V gene. The CDR3 loop reads CASSLWGNTEAFF. The DNA for the CDR3 is TGTGCCAGCAGTCTATGGGGGAACACTGAAGCTTTCTTT. The variable domain in full, completed from reference TRBV2 and TRBJ1-1, reads EPEVTQTPSHQVTQMGQEVILRCVPISNHLYFYWYRQILGQKVEFLVSFYNNEISEKSEIFDDQFSVERPDGSNFTLKIRSTKLEDSAMYFCASSLWGNTEAFFGQGTRLTVV.

J is TRBJ2-5 and V is TRBV5-4, with D perhaps matching TRBD1 (6 bases). Trimming pared 4 bases from V and 5 bases from J, leaving 21 bases between. CDR3 size: 16 residues. CDR1 SGHNT and CDR2 YYREEE come from the germline V gene (reference sequence). CDR3 coding DNA: TGTGCCAGCAGCGCCCAGGGGAGCTTGACGGGGGAGACCCAGTACTTC. It yields the protein CASSAQGSLTGETQYF.

The chain has TRBV10-3 and TRBJ2-7; 8 bases agree with TRBD2. V shed 4 bases and J 2 bases; nucleotides not matched to a gene: 7. In germline, CDR1 is ENHRY, CDR2 SYGVKD. The CDR3 runs to 15 residues. CDR3 sequence reads: CAISVVGSGTYEQYF. In nucleotides, the CDR3 is TGTGCCATCAGTGTTGTGGGTAGCGGGACCTACGAGCAGTACTTC.

The rearrangement links TRBV18 to TRBJ2-7; TRBD1 aligns across 9 bases. Trimming at V came to 4 bases and at J to 3 bases, leaving 7 bases not matched to a gene. This CDR3 is built from 15 residues. Germline CDR1 KGHSH, CDR2 LQKENI. CDR3 protein: CASSHTGTGIYEQYF. As DNA, the CDR3 is TGTGCCAGCTCACATACCGGGACAGGGATCTACGAGCAGTACTTC.

The chain joins TRBV7-2 to TRBJ1-1, with D uncertain. The CDR3 loop spans 14 amino acids. With 1 base removed from V and 1 base from J, the gap between germline ends came to 7 bases. Germline CDR1 reads SGHTA; CDR2 reads FQGNSA. In nucleotides, the CDR3 is TGTGCCAGCAGCTTAGATAGGGAGAACACTGAAGCTTTCTTT. Its protein is CASSLDRENTEAFF. Looking up the rest from reference TRBV7-2 and TRBJ1-1 gives the full variable domain: GAGVSQSPSNKVTEKGKDVELRCDPISGHTALYWYRQSLGQGLEFLIYFQGNSAPDKSGLPSDRFSAERTGGSVSTLTIQRTQQEDSAVYLCASSLDRENTEAFFGQGTRLTVV.

The rearrangement joins TRBV5-6 to TRBJ2-7, with D possibly called TRBD1 or TRBD2 (5 bases each). The CDR3 consists of 14 residues. V was trimmed by 0 bases and J by 2 bases, leaving 9 bases between them. CDR1 is SGHDT and CDR2 is YYEEEE in the germline V gene. CDR3 nucleotides: TGTGCCAGCAGCTTGGTACGGGGCACCTACGAGCAGTACTTC. Translated, it gives CASSLVRGTYEQYF.

The sample holds many counts of this clone. The V gene is TRBV9, the J gene TRBJ2-2, with 10 bases fitting TRBD1. The CDR3 extends over 17 amino acids. From germline, CDR1 is SGDLS and CDR2 YYNGEE. The ends lost 2 bases at V and 6 bases at J; junction bases unmatched: 10. Here the CDR3 DNA reads TGTGCCAGCAGCGTTACATCGACAGGGGGCGTATCCGGGGAGCTGTTTTTT. This gives the protein CASSVTSTGGVSGELFF.

The chain is built from TRBV28 and TRBJ1-2; D remains unclear. Germline V gives CDR1 MDHEN, CDR2 SYDVKM. The CDR3 extends over 13 amino acids. The germline V and J ends were trimmed by 6 bases and 4 bases, with 12 bases remaining between them. The chain's CDR3 is CASRLGLSYGYTF. The DNA for the CDR3 is TGTGCCAGCAGGTTAGGGCTCAGCTATGGCTACACCTTC.

The chain carries TRBV7-2 and TRBJ2-3; D possibly corresponds to TRBD2 (5 bases). The CDR3 is made up of 17 amino acids. Trimming took off 2 bases at V and 0 bases at J, with 15 bases between the two ends. Germline CDR1 and CDR2: SGHTA and FQGNSA. This chain's CDR3 is CASSLTRRAASTDTQYF. CDR3 DNA sequence: TGTGCCAGCAGCTTAACCCGTCGAGCGGCTAGCACAGATACGCAGTATTTT. The complete variable domain, with remaining parts taken from reference TRBV7-2 and TRBJ2-3, reads GAGVSQSPSNKVTEKGKDVELRCDPISGHTALYWYRQSLGQGLEFLIYFQGNSAPDKSGLPSDRFSAERTGGSVSTLTIQRTQQEDSAVYLCASSLTRRAASTDTQYFGPGTRLTVL.

This clone was seen a few times. This chain links TRBV27 with TRBJ1-6; D remains ambiguous. The CDR3 consists of 11 residues. From germline, CDR1 is MNHEY and CDR2 SMNVEV (reference sequence). Trimming took 8 bases from V and 10 from J, leaving 9 bases between them. The DNA of the CDR3 is TGTGCCAGCGGACTTAACTCACCCCTCCACTTT. Protein product: CASGLNSPLHF.